What follows describes a single T cell receptor (beta chain). The data were taken from a study of blood T cell repertoires in COVID-19. Across the study: Acute and convalescent COVID-19 samples came from the United States, Italy and Spain.

Germline V gene data show CDR1 as SGHDT and CDR2 as YYEEEE. The length of the CDR3 is 11 residues. Trimming pared 2 bases from V and 8 bases from J, leaving 7 bases between. The table came from immunoSEQ multiplex PCR; TCRdb's copy has only in-frame clones and leaves some out. This repertoire shows some 220,000 clones, roughly 85% found once; its top ten account for about 4%. Specimen: PBMCs or T cells enriched from blood (not recorded which). The chain is built from TRBV5-6 and TRBJ1-1; no reliable D call. This sequence was found in a middle-aged woman with acute COVID-19. CDR3 amino acids: CASSLTGEAFF. CDR3 DNA: TGTGCCAGCAGCTTAACCGGGGAAGCTTTCTTT.